The 13 T cell receptor beta chains listed next were all sequenced from one sample in a study of tumor-infiltrating lymphocytes in primary liver carcinoma. Scientists recovered RNA and DNA together from about 21-30 mg of unsorted bulk tissue. The researchers produced TCR beta cDNA from around 500 ng total RNA with a constant-region primer. Slightly modified ARM-PCR, run as three nested multiplex PCR rounds, produced the TCR beta libraries. The opening two PCR rounds, ten to eleven cycles each, paired TRBV1-TRBV30 forward primers with a C-beta reverse primer. Each CDR3 protein is one row after TCRdb ran MiXCR on the multiplex PCR reads. Of under 25,000 distinct CDR3 sequences listed, 75% to 80% are singletons. Sequencing input: liver tumor tissue from sampling region 5. The subset: tumor region T5, tumor centre. Receptors originate from a woman aged 25 to 39 with primary liver carcinoma and hepatitis B virus infection.

In regard to this clonotype: One end of the junction does not line up with germline, which may come from a read error. This rearrangement joins TRBV11-2 to TRBJ1-1, with 11 bases matching TRBD1. Germline V gene sequence: CDR1 SGHAT, CDR2 FQNNGV. The CDR3 runs 20 residues. The CDR3 region has the DNA TGTGCCATCAGCGCTCAGGACAGGGGGCGCAAGAGGTGGAGTAACACTGAAGCTATCTTT. It translates to CAISAQDRGRKRWSNTEAIF.

Concerning this clonotype itself: The junction and the germline gene differ at one end; a read error may be behind it. The chain is built from TRBV4-3 and TRBJ2-3; TRBD2 aligns across 7 bases. Per germline, CDR1 LGHNA and CDR2 YSLEER. The CDR3 has 16 residues. The CDR3 sequence: CASDQGFAGARHTQCF. In nucleotides, the CDR3 is TGCGCCAGCGACCAAGGTTTTGCGGGAGCCAGGCATACGCAGTGTTTT.

There are many counts of this clonotype. A much larger clonotype is one base distant, so this may be a read error. The rearrangement joins TRBV28 to TRBJ2-1, with 7 positions matching TRBD2. Germline V gene lookup returns CDR1 MDHEN and CDR2 SYDVKM. J lost 1 base, V lost 11 bases, and 17 bases had no gene match. The CDR3 runs to 17 residues. The CDR3 sequence is CAGTHYGGGLSYNEQFF. CDR3 nucleotide sequence: TGTGCCGGCACCCACTACGGGGGAGGGCTATCCTACAATGAGCAGTTCTTC.

This clonotype occurred many times. The junction shows a germline mismatch at one end, possibly a read error. The chain is built from TRBV25-1 and TRBJ2-5; the D call may be TRBD1 or TRBD2 (5 bases each). Germline V lookup: CDR1 MGHDK, CDR2 SYGVNS. The CDR3 consists of 13 residues. CDR3 amino acids: CASSDYGLGTQYF. The CDR3 DNA sequence: TGTGCCAGCAGTGATTACGGCTTGGGGACCCAATACTTC.

Remarks on this clonotype: The junction and the germline gene differ at one end; a read error may be behind it. The chain carries TRBV6-2 or TRBV6-3 and TRBJ2-7, with D unclear. The CDR3 is 13 residues long. Germline V gene lookup returns CDR1 MNHEY and CDR2 SVGEGT. The CDR3 is CASSPSESYEQYF. The CDR3 region has the DNA TGTGCTAGCAGTCCCAGCGAGTCCTACGAGCAGTATTTC.

In regard to this clonotype: One junction end disagrees with the germline gene, perhaps due to a read error. The chain carries TRBV11-2 and TRBJ2-1; D remains unclear. In germline, CDR1 is SGHAT, CDR2 FQNNGV. The CDR3 is made up of 15 amino acids. CDR3 coding DNA: TGTGTCAGCAGCTTGTTGGAGCGTGCTAACTATGAGCAGTTCTTC. It specifies CVSSLLERANYEQFF.

This clonotype was seen only once. The chain recombines TRBV28 with TRBJ2-5; D could derive from TRBD1 or TRBD2 (5 bases each). There are 17 residues in the CDR3. Germline loops: CDR1 MDHEN, CDR2 SYDVKM. V dropped 8 bases and J dropped 7 bases, with 29 bases sitting between them. CDR3 region: CASATNRKLRGIRTQYF. Written as DNA, the CDR3 is TGTGCCAGCGCGACTAATCGGAAACTTAGGGGTATTCGGACCCAGTACTTC. The whole variable domain, filled in from reference TRBV28 and TRBJ2-5, reads DVKVTQSSRYLVKRTGEKVFLECVQDMDHENMFWYRQDPGLGLRLIYFSYDVKMKEKGDIPEGYSVSREKKERFSLILESASTNQTSMYLCASATNRKLRGIRTQYFGPGTRLLVL.

A word on this clonotype: No DNA is shown, since the ends of the CDR3 on it are uncertain; the CDR3 is the one TCRdb lists. The chain combines TRBV11-1 with TRBJ2-7. The CDR3 spans 13 residues, counting both ends. Germline loops: CDR1 SGHAT, CDR2 FQDESV (reference sequence). The CDR3 is CASSSGYLCEQYF.

This clonotype was observed at least ten times. The chain couples TRBV2 to TRBJ1-1; D gene ambiguous. The V and J ends lost 6 bases and 1 base respectively, with 9 bases between them. The CDR3 contains 13 residues. CDR1 is SNHLY and CDR2 is FYNNEI in the germline V gene. The CDR3 region is CASRTDSNTEAFF. The CDR3 DNA follows: TGTGCCAGCAGGACGGATTCGAACACTGAAGCTTTCTTT.

A word on this clonotype: Relative to the germline gene, one junction end is altered; a read error may explain this. The rearrangement links TRBV11-3 to TRBJ2-5; TRBD1 matches at 7 bases. Looked up from germline, CDR1 is SGHNT and CDR2 is YENEEA. This CDR3 spans 18 amino acids. The CDR3 sequence: CASSQGDSSQGVQESQYF. The CDR3 DNA reads TGTGCTAGCAGCCAGGGGGATTCTAGCCAGGGTGTGCAAGAGAGCCAGTACTTC.

The sample holds one count of this clonotype. One junction end does not reproduce the germline sequence, and a read error may be involved. The gene calls are TRBV11-2 and TRBJ2-5; a possible D gene is TRBD1 (5 bases). The CDR3 length is 12 residues. Per germline, CDR1 SGHAT and CDR2 FQNNGV. The CDR3 region is CASSSGLETHYF. The CDR3 coding sequence is TGTGCCAGCAGCTCAGGGCTAGAGACCCACTACTTC.

This rearrangement joins TRBV12-3 or TRBV12-4 to TRBJ1-6, with 8 positions matching TRBD1. This CDR3 contains 13 residues. This CDR3 reads CVSSRQGLSPLHF. The CDR3 DNA follows: TGTGTCAGTAGCCGACAGGGGCTTTCACCCCTCCACTTT.

With regard to this clonotype: Relative to the germline gene, one junction end is altered; a read error may explain this. The chain couples TRBV11-3 to TRBJ1-6, with D uncertain. This CDR3 contains 15 residues. Germline loops: CDR1 SGHNT, CDR2 YENEEA. CDR3 nucleotides: TGTGCCAGTAGCTTTAAGTGGAGCTACAATTCACCCCACCACTTT. This translates into CASSFKWSYNSPHHF.